The present entry profiles one TCR beta chain with its context. The CDR3 has 16 residues. Germline assignment: CDR1 MNHNY and CDR2 SVGAGI (reference sequence). Between the trimmed V and J ends, which lost 5 bases and 1 base, there was a span of 15 bases. The data were obtained in a study of blood T cell repertoires in COVID-19. Data came from immunoSEQ multiplex PCR; TCRdb stores just in-frame clones and leaves some out. The sample has under 300,000 clones, under 90% seen once. The clonotype comes from a woman aged 40 to 49 who had recovered from COVID-19. The V and J genes are TRBV6-6 and TRBJ2-1; tentative D call: TRBD2 (5 bases). What was sequenced was PBMCs or T cells enriched from blood (not recorded which). In nucleotides, the CDR3 is TGTGCCAGCAGTCTACGAGGGCTGGAATCCTACAATGAGCAGTTCTTC. Translating gives CASSLRGLESYNEQFF.